This T cell receptor (beta chain) was sequenced in a study of blood T cell repertoires in COVID-19. At the level of the study: Samples representing acute and convalescent COVID-19 were sourced from the United States, Italy and Spain.

Generated by immunoSEQ multiplex PCR, the TCRdb table keeps only in-frame clones and is missing some. The table shows 200,000 to 300,000 clones, with approximately 86% occurring only once. The CDR3 is made up of 14 amino acids. Germline loops: CDR1 LNHDA, CDR2 SQIVND (reference sequence). The junction had 2 bases not matched to a gene; V was cut back by 5 bases and J by 4 bases. Sequenced: peripheral blood. This chain connects TRBV19 to TRBJ1-4; TRBD1 agrees at 9 bases. The TCR comes from a woman aged 55-69 years with COVID-19, enrolled during active disease. CDR3 in amino acids: CASSWGQGNEKLFF. The DNA of the CDR3 is TGTGCCAGTAGTTGGGGACAGGGTAATGAAAAACTGTTTTTT.